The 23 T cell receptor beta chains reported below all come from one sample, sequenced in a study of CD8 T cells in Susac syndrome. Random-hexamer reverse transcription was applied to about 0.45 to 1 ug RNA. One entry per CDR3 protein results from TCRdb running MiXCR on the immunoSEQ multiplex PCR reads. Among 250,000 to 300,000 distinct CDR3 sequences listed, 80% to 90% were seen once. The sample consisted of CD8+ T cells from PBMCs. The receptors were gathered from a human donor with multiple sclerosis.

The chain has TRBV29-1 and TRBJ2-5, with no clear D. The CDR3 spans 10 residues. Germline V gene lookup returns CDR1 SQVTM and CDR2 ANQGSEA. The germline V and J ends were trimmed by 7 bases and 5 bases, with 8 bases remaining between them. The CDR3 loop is CSGLVETQYF. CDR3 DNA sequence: TGCAGCGGGCTAGTGGAGACCCAGTACTTC. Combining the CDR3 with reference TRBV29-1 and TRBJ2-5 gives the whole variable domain SAVISQKPSRDICQRGTSLTIQCQVDSQVTMMFWYRQQPGQSLTLIATANQGSEATYESGFVIDKFPISRPNLTFSTLTVSNMSPEDSSIYLCSGLVETQYFGPGTRLLVL.

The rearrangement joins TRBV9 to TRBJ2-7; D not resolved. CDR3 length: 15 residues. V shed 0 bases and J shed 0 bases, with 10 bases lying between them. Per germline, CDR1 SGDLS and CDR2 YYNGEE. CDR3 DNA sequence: TGTGCCAGCAGCGTAGGGGGTACTACCTCCTACGAGCAGTACTTC. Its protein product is CASSVGGTTSYEQYF. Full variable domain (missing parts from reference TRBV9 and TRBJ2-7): DSGVTQTPKHLITATGQRVTLRCSPRSGDLSVYWYQQSLDQGLQFLIQYYNGEERAKGNILERFSAQQFPDLHSELNLSSLELGDSALYFCASSVGGTTSYEQYFGPGTRLTVT.

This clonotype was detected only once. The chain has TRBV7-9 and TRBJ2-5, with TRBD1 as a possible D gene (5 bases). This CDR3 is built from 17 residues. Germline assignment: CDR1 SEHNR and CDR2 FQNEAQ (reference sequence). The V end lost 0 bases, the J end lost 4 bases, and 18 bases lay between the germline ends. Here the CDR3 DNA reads TGTGCCAGCAGCTTAGCCACCTCCTCCGAGGACACAGAGACCCAGTACTTC. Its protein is CASSLATSSEDTETQYF.

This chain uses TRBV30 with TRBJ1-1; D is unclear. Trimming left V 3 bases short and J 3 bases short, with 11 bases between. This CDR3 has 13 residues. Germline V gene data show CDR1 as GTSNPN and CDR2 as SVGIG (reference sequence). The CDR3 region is CAWRPDGYTEAFF. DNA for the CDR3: TGTGCCTGGAGACCCGACGGATACACTGAAGCTTTCTTT.

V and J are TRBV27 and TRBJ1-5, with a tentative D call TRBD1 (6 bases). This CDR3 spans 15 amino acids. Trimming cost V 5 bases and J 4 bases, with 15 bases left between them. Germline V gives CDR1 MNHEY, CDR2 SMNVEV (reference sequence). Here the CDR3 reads CASSPRRGQNQPQHF. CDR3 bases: TGTGCCAGCAGTCCTCGACGGGGGCAAAATCAGCCCCAGCATTTT.

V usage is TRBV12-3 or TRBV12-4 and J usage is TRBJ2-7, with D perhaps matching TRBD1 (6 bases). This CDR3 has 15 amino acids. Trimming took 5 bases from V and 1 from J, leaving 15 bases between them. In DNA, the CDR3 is TGTGCCAGCAGTCACAGGGTAGGGGAATCCTACGAGCAGTACTTC. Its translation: CASSHRVGESYEQYF.

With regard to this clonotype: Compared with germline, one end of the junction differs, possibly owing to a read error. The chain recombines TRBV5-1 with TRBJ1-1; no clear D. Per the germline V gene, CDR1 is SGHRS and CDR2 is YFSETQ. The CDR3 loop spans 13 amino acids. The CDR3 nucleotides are TGCGCCAGCACCACGGGGATGAACACTGAAGTTTTCTTT. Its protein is CASTTGMNTEVFF.

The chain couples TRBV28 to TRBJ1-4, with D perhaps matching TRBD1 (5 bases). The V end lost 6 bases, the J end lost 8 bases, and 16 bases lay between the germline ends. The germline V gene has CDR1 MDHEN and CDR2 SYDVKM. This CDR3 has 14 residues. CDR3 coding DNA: TGTGCCAGCAGCGACAGCCGCCCGGGGGAAAAACTGTTTTTT. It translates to CASSDSRPGEKLFF.

CDR3 region: CASSGGRTGLNTEAFF. CDR3 sequence (DNA): TGTGCCAGCAGCGGCGGGCGGACAGGGTTGAACACTGAAGCTTTCTTT. The chain links TRBV9 to TRBJ1-1; 8 bases map to TRBD1. J lost 0 bases, V lost 3 bases, and 7 bases had no gene match. CDR1 is SGDLS, CDR2 YYNGEE, per germline. The CDR3 loop spans 16 amino acids. The complete variable domain, with remaining parts taken from reference TRBV9 and TRBJ1-1, reads DSGVTQTPKHLITATGQRVTLRCSPRSGDLSVYWYQQSLDQGLQFLIQYYNGEERAKGNILERFSAQQFPDLHSELNLSSLELGDSALYFCASSGGRTGLNTEAFFGQGTRLTVV.

CDR3 residues: CSASTTSGTFYEQYF. The CDR3 nucleotides are TGCAGTGCTTCTACTACTAGCGGGACATTCTACGAGCAGTACTTC. The chain employs TRBV20-1 and TRBJ2-7; 10 positions agree with TRBD2. V shed 5 bases and J 3 bases; nucleotides not matched to a gene: 10. Germline V gene data show CDR1 as DFQATT and CDR2 as SNEGSKA (reference sequence). This CDR3 is 15 amino acids long.

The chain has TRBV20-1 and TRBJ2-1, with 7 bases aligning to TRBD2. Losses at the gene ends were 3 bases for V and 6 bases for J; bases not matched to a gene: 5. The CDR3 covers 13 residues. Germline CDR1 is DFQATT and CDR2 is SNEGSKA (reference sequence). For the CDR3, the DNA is TGCAGTGCTAGGGGCAGGGAGGGCAATGAGCAGTTCTTC. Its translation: CSARGREGNEQFF.

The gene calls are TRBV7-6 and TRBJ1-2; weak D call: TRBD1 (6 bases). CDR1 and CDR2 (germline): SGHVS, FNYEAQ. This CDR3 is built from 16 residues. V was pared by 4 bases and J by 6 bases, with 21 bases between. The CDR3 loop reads CASSSEYREDIDGYTF. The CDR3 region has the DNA TGTGCCAGCAGCTCCGAATACAGGGAGGATATCGATGGCTACACCTTC.

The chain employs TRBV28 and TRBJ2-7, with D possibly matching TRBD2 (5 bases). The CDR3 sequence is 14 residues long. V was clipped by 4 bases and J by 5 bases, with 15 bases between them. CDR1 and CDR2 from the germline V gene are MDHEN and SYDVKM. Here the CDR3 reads CASSYSVGKNEQYF. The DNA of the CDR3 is TGTGCCAGCAGTTATAGCGTCGGGAAAAACGAGCAGTACTTC.

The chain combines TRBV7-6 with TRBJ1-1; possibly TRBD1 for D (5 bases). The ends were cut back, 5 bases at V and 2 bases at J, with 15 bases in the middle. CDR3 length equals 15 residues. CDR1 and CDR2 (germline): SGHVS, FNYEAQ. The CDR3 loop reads CASSPTGRINTEAFF. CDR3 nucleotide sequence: TGTGCCAGCAGCCCTACAGGACGGATCAACACTGAAGCTTTCTTT.

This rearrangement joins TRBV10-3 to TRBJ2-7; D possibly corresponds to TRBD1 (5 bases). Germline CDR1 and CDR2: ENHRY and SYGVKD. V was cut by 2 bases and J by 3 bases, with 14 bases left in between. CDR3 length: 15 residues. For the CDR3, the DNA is TGTGCCATCAGTGAGGCCCCTTCAACAGGCTACGAGCAGTACTTC. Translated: CAISEAPSTGYEQYF.

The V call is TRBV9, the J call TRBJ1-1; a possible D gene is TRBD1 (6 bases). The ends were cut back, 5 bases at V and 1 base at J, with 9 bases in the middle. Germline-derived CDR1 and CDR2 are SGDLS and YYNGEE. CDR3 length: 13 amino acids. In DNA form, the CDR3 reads TGTGCCAGCAGACAGGGCTCGAACACTGAAGCTTTCTTT. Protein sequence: CASRQGSNTEAFF.

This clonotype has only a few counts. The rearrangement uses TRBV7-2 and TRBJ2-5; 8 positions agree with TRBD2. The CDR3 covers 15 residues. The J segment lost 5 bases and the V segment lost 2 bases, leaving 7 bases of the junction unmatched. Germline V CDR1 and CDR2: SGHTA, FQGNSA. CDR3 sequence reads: CASSLYSGSYETQYF. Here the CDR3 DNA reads TGTGCCAGCAGCTTATACAGCGGGAGTTATGAGACCCAGTACTTC.

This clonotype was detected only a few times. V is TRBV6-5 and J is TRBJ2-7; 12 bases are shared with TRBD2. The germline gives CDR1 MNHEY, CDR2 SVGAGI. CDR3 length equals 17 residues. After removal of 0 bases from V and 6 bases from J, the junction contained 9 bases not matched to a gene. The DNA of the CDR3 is TGTGCCAGCAGTTACTCGAATCTAGCGGGAGGGCCGGGCGAGCAGTACTTC. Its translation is CASSYSNLAGGPGEQYF.

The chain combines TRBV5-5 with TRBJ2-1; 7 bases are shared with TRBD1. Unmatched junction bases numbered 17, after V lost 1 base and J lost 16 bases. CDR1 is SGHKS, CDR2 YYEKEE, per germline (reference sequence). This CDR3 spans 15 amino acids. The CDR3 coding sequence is TGTGCCAGCAGCTTGAGTGATCTGCGGATCGCAGGGGGATTCTTC. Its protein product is CASSLSDLRIAGGFF.

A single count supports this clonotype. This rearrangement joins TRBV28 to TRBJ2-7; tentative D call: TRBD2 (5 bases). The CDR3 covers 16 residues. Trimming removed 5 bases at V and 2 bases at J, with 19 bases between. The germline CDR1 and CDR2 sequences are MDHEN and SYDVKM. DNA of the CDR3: TGTGCCAGCAGTCCCCGGAGCGGCCCCTCCCCCTACGAGCAGTACTTC. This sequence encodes CASSPRSGPSPYEQYF.

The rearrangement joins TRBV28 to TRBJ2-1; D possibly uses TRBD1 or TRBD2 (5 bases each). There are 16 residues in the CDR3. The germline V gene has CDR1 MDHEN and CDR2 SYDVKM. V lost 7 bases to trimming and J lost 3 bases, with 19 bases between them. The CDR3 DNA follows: TGTGCCAGCACACACGCCGGGACGACTCGCTACAATGAGCAGTTCTTC. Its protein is CASTHAGTTRYNEQFF.

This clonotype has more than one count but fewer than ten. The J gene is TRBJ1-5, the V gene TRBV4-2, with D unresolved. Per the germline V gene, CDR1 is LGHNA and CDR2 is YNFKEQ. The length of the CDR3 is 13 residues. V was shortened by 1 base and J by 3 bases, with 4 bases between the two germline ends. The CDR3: CASSQAYNQPQHF. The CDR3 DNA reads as TGTGCCAGCAGCCAAGCTTACAATCAGCCCCAGCATTTT.

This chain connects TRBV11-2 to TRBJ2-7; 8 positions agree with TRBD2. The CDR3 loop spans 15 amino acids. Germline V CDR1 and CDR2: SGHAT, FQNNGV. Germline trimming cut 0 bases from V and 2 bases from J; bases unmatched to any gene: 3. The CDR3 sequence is CASSLDPAGAYEQYF. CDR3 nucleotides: TGTGCCAGCAGCTTAGATCCAGCGGGGGCCTACGAGCAGTACTTC.